These 28 T cell receptor beta chains were sequenced from one sample in a study of blood T cell repertoires in COVID-19. The method was immunoSEQ multiplex PCR; TCRdb's version includes in-frame clones alone and lacks a portion of them. The sample has 300,000 or so clones; around 88% are singletons. Material for sequencing was peripheral blood. The receptors were sampled from a woman aged 45-65 years with acute or convalescent COVID-19.

The chain combines TRBV7-3 with TRBJ2-1, with D unclear. Germline CDR1 and CDR2: SGHTA and FQGTGA. The CDR3 contains 13 residues. V was pared by 1 base and J by 5 bases, with 6 bases between. The CDR3 DNA follows: TGTGCCAGCAGCTTAAACAGAAACAATGAGCAGTTCTTC. Translation: CASSLNRNNEQFF.

The chain uses TRBV10-3 and TRBJ1-2; no firm D call. In germline, CDR1 is ENHRY, CDR2 SYGVKD. V lost 10 bases and J 0 bases, leaving 9 bases between the germline ends. This CDR3 has 12 amino acids. In DNA, the CDR3 is TGTGCCACGGGAGCAGCTAACTATGGCTACACCTTC. It specifies CATGAANYGYTF.

The rearrangement links TRBV19 to TRBJ1-4; D is possibly TRBD1 (6 bases). With 3 bases removed from V and 6 bases from J, the gap between germline ends came to 11 bases. CDR1 LNHDA and CDR2 SQIVND come from the germline V gene (reference sequence). This CDR3 spans 14 amino acids. The CDR3 region has the DNA TGTGCCAGTAGTATGGGGGACATTGATGAAAAACTGTTTTTT. This translates into CASSMGDIDEKLFF. The full variable domain, in which reference TRBV19 and TRBJ1-4 provide the parts outside the CDR3, is DGGITQSPKYLFRKEGQNVTLSCEQNLNHDAMYWYRQDPGQGLRLIYYSQIVNDFQKGDIAEGYSVSREKKESFPLTVTSAQKNPTAFYLCASSMGDIDEKLFFGSGTQLSVL.

V is TRBV25-1 and J is TRBJ2-3, with a tentative D call TRBD2 (5 bases). This CDR3 comprises 15 residues. Trimming cost V 3 bases and J 0 bases, with 10 bases left between them. Germline loops: CDR1 MGHDK, CDR2 SYGVNS. The CDR3 region is CASSDPGLSTDTQYF. The CDR3 region has the DNA TGTGCCAGCAGTGACCCTGGACTCAGCACAGATACGCAGTATTTT.

The chain recombines TRBV4-2 with TRBJ2-7, with 8 bases fitting TRBD1. Germline lookup yields CDR1 LGHNA and CDR2 YNFKEQ. CDR3 length: 16 amino acids. The V segment lost 4 bases and the J segment 2 bases; nucleotides outside the gene matches: 10. The CDR3 reads CASSLTRTGQTYEQYF. CDR3 DNA: TGTGCCAGCAGCCTCACTCGGACAGGGCAGACCTACGAGCAGTACTTC.

This chain links TRBV18 with TRBJ1-5; no clear D gene. V shed 1 base and J shed 3 bases, with 13 bases lying between them. CDR1 is KGHSH, CDR2 LQKENI, per germline. CDR3 length: 16 residues. In DNA, the CDR3 is TGTGCCAGCTCACCACGGGCAGGAAATATCAATCAGCCCCAGCATTTT. Its translation: CASSPRAGNINQPQHF.

V usage is TRBV7-9 and J usage is TRBJ1-4, with 7 bases lining up with TRBD1. Germline V gene sequence: CDR1 SEHNR, CDR2 FQNEAQ (reference sequence). This CDR3 has 17 residues. J gave up 0 bases and V 5 bases, and 9 bases lay outside the gene matches. In DNA, the CDR3 is TGTGCCAGCAGCCGCCCGGGACAGTGGGCAACTAATGAAAAACTGTTTTTT. Translation: CASSRPGQWATNEKLFF.

This clone was observed a single time. The chain carries TRBV30 and TRBJ1-5, with D tentatively TRBD1 (5 bases). Trimming cost V 3 bases and J 6 bases, with 18 bases left between them. This CDR3 region has 15 residues. Germline-derived CDR1 and CDR2 are GTSNPN and SVGIG (reference sequence). The CDR3 sequence is CAWSFGPRGGQPQHF. The CDR3 DNA sequence: TGTGCCTGGAGCTTCGGACCCCGGGGGGGTCAGCCCCAGCATTTT.

This clone has only one observation. This rearrangement joins TRBV3-1 (or the pseudogene TRBV3-2) to TRBJ1-4, with D possibly being TRBD1 (5 bases). The CDR3 is 13 residues long. Germline-derived CDR1 and CDR2 are LGHDT and YNNKEL (reference sequence). The V end was cut by 4 bases, the J end by 5 bases, with 8 bases between. The CDR3 spells CASSRPGNEKLFF. For the CDR3, the DNA is TGTGCCAGCAGCCGCCCAGGGAATGAAAAACTGTTTTTT.

The gene calls are TRBV9 and TRBJ1-3; TRBD1 aligns across 8 bases. V shed 3 bases and J 0 bases; nucleotides not matched to a gene: 8. This CDR3 has 17 residues. Germline values: CDR1 SGDLS, CDR2 YYNGEE. The CDR3 reads CASSATGTGLSGNTIYF. DNA of the CDR3: TGTGCCAGCAGCGCCACCGGGACAGGTCTCTCTGGAAACACCATATATTTT.

A remark on this clone: The same CDR3 also results from other DNA sequences found in this sample. This rearrangement joins TRBV5-1 to TRBJ2-5; D remains unclear. V was shortened by 3 bases and J by 4 bases, with 10 bases between the two germline ends. In germline, CDR1 is SGHRS, CDR2 YFSETQ. The CDR3 is made up of 13 amino acids. CDR3 residues: CASSSDRGETQYF. Here the CDR3 DNA reads TGCGCCAGCAGCTCTGACCGCGGAGAGACCCAGTACTTC.

V and J are TRBV18 and TRBJ1-4, with D tentatively TRBD1 (5 bases). The germline CDR1 and CDR2 sequences are KGHSH and LQKENI. This CDR3 region has 15 residues. V was pared by 6 bases and J by 0 bases, with 11 bases between. The CDR3 nucleotides are TGTGCCAGCTCTCTCGACAGTGCAACTAATGAAAAACTGTTTTTT. This gives the protein CASSLDSATNEKLFF.

In its sample, this clone was seen a few times. This rearrangement joins TRBV7-9 to TRBJ2-7, with a weak D call TRBD2 (5 bases). The germline CDR1 and CDR2 sequences are SEHNR and FQNEAQ (reference sequence). V was clipped by 6 bases and J by 6 bases, with 24 bases between them. This CDR3 is built from 16 residues. CDR3 residues: CASRPPRDGAESEQYF. CDR3 nucleotide sequence: TGTGCCAGCAGACCACCACGGGATGGAGCGGAATCCGAGCAGTACTTC. Filled out from reference TRBV7-9 and TRBJ2-7, the complete variable domain reads DTGVSQNPRHKITKRGQNVTFRCDPISEHNRLYWYRQTLGQGPEFLTYFQNEAQLEKSRLLSDRFSAERPKGSFSTLEIQRTEQGDSAMYLCASRPPRDGAESEQYFGPGTRLTVT.

V gene TRBV2 combines with J gene TRBJ1-6; maybe TRBD1 (6 bases). V gave up 10 bases and J gave up 7 bases, with 11 bases separating them. From germline, CDR1 is SNHLY and CDR2 FYNNEI. The CDR3 spans 12 residues. CDR3 sequence reads: CATRQENSPLHF. The CDR3 DNA reads as TGTGCCACCCGACAGGAGAATTCACCCCTCCACTTT. Complete variable domain (other parts from reference TRBV2 and TRBJ1-6): EPEVTQTPSHQVTQMGQEVILRCVPISNHLYFYWYRQILGQKVEFLVSFYNNEISEKSEIFDDQFSVERPDGSNFTLKIRSTKLEDSAMYFCATRQENSPLHFGNGTRLTVT.

V usage is TRBV9 and J usage is TRBJ2-7; TRBD2 is a possible D gene (6 bases). The CDR3 loop spans 15 amino acids. The germline V gene encodes CDR1 SGDLS and CDR2 YYNGEE. The V gene lost 3 bases and the J gene lost 3 bases, with 16 bases spanning the gap. The DNA of the CDR3 is TGTGCCAGCAGCGGGGGGAGCGGGCAGGGCTACGAGCAGTACTTC. Residues: CASSGGSGQGYEQYF.

The rearrangement joins TRBV7-2 to TRBJ1-2, with D unclear. Germline V gives CDR1 SGHTA, CDR2 FQGNSA. The V and J ends lost 5 bases and 0 bases respectively, with 10 bases between them. CDR3 length: 14 amino acids. CDR3 DNA: TGTGCCAGCAGCATCGAACATACTAACTATGGCTACACCTTC. This sequence encodes CASSIEHTNYGYTF.

The chain recombines TRBV12-3 or TRBV12-4 with TRBJ1-1; D perhaps matches TRBD1 (6 bases). V dropped 6 bases and J dropped 10 bases, with 18 bases sitting between them. The CDR3 totals 13 residues. The CDR3 sequence: CASSPGGGRGAFF. DNA of the CDR3: TGTGCCAGCAGCCCTGGGGGGGGCAGGGGAGCTTTCTTT.

V is TRBV5-4 and J is TRBJ2-1, with D hard to call. Looked up from germline, CDR1 is SGHNT and CDR2 is YYREEE (reference sequence). Trimming took off 0 bases at V and 5 bases at J, with 6 bases between the two ends. CDR3 length equals 13 residues. CDR3 loop: CASSLVADNEQFF. CDR3 sequence (DNA): TGTGCCAGCAGCTTGGTCGCGGACAATGAGCAGTTCTTC.

The V call is TRBV9, the J call TRBJ1-6, with D perhaps TRBD1 (5 bases). With 3 bases removed from V and 9 bases from J, the gap between germline ends came to 22 bases. The V gene's germline CDR1 is SGDLS and CDR2 YYNGEE. The CDR3 length is 17 residues. CDR3 sequence: CASSANSGWGQVSPLHF. The CDR3, as DNA: TGTGCCAGCAGCGCGAACTCCGGATGGGGCCAAGTTTCACCCCTCCACTTT.

This clone was picked up a small number of times. V and J are TRBV27 and TRBJ2-2, with D unresolved. CDR3 length: 16 amino acids. The germline V and J ends were trimmed by 5 bases and 6 bases, with 19 bases remaining between them. Germline V CDR1 and CDR2: MNHEY, SMNVEV (reference sequence). Here the CDR3 DNA reads TGTGCCAGCAGTACACGACTCCCCGGTGGGTCCGGGGAGCTGTTTTTT. This encodes CASSTRLPGGSGELFF.

The chain employs TRBV7-9 and TRBJ1-1, with unresolved D. Trimming pared 6 bases from V and 6 bases from J, leaving 14 bases between. Looked up from germline, CDR1 is SEHNR and CDR2 is FQNEAQ (reference sequence). The CDR3 has 13 residues. CDR3 nucleotides: TGTGCCAGCAGAGAGGGTGGTGGGTCTGAAGCTTTCTTT. This gives the protein CASREGGGSEAFF.

The rearrangement uses TRBV5-5 and TRBJ1-1, with 8 bases fitting TRBD1. V was clipped by 1 base and J by 2 bases; unmatched bases: 7. There are 16 residues in the CDR3. CDR1 and CDR2 from the germline V gene are SGHKS and YYEKEE (reference sequence). The chain's CDR3 is CASSLLVDRGNTEAFF. The CDR3, as DNA: TGTGCCAGCAGCTTGTTGGTTGACAGGGGTAACACTGAAGCTTTCTTT. Combining the CDR3 with reference TRBV5-5 and TRBJ1-1 gives the whole variable domain DAGVTQSPTHLIKTRGQQVTLRCSPISGHKSVSWYQQVLGQGPQFIFQYYEKEERGRGNFPDRFSARQFPNYSSELNVNALLLGDSALYLCASSLLVDRGNTEAFFGQGTRLTVV.

The chain employs TRBV5-1 and TRBJ1-3; a weak D match, TRBD1 (5 bases). The CDR3 extends over 13 amino acids. Germline V lookup: CDR1 SGHRS, CDR2 YFSETQ. Trimming left V 5 bases short and J 4 bases short, with 10 bases between. CDR3 protein: CASSGQGGNTIYF. DNA for the CDR3: TGCGCCAGCAGTGGGCAGGGAGGAAACACCATATATTTT.

The gene calls are TRBV28 and TRBJ2-7; perhaps TRBD2 as D (6 bases). Germline V gene lookup returns CDR1 MDHEN and CDR2 SYDVKM. V was trimmed by 1 base and J by 3 bases, leaving 10 bases between them. The CDR3 extends over 14 amino acids. CDR3 nucleotides: TGTGCCAGCAGTTTATTTCTAGCGTACTACGAGCAGTACTTC. Translating it yields CASSLFLAYYEQYF.

The chain is built from TRBV5-4 and TRBJ1-3, with D tentatively TRBD1 (6 bases). Germline CDR1 and CDR2: SGHNT and YYREEE (reference sequence). The CDR3 runs 15 residues. The germline V and J ends were trimmed by 2 bases and 2 bases, with 11 bases remaining between them. CDR3 residues: CASSFRGFAGNTIYF. The CDR3 DNA follows: TGTGCCAGCAGCTTCAGGGGTTTTGCTGGAAACACCATATATTTT. The full variable domain, rest sourced from reference TRBV5-4 and TRBJ1-3, is ETGVTQSPTHLIKTRGQQVTLRCSSQSGHNTVSWYQQALGQGPQFIFQYYREEENGRGNFPPRFSGLQFPNYSSELNVNALELDDSALYLCASSFRGFAGNTIYFGEGSWLTVV.

V and J are TRBV27 and TRBJ2-7; 11 nucleotides agree with TRBD2. V shed 0 bases and J 3 bases; nucleotides not matched to a gene: 4. Germline CDR1 MNHEY, CDR2 SMNVEV (reference sequence). The CDR3 spans 16 residues. The CDR3 region is CASSLSLAGAIYEQYF. Written as DNA, the CDR3 is TGTGCCAGCAGTTTATCACTAGCGGGAGCTATCTACGAGCAGTACTTC.

The chain employs TRBV6-5 and TRBJ1-6; tentative D call: TRBD1 (5 bases). The CDR3 is made up of 13 amino acids. Trimming stripped 8 bases from V and 3 bases from J, with 8 bases between. Germline V lookup: CDR1 MNHEY, CDR2 SVGAGI. This CDR3 is CASGTGYNSPLHF. The CDR3 DNA reads as TGTGCCAGCGGAACAGGCTATAATTCACCCCTCCACTTT.

The chain joins TRBV7-9 to TRBJ2-7; 8 nucleotides match TRBD1. Per germline, CDR1 SEHNR and CDR2 FQNEAQ (reference sequence). V dropped 5 bases and J dropped 6; count of bases not matched to a gene: 3. This CDR3 region has 12 residues. The CDR3 loop reads CASSTGGTEQYF. The CDR3 DNA reads as TGTGCCAGCAGCACAGGGGGGACCGAGCAGTACTTC.